The clone carrying this T cell receptor beta chain was counted between two and nine times. Its target is not known. The authors produced TCR alpha and TCR beta cDNA libraries with sample barcodes and UMIs by 5'RACE using constant-segment primers. Each CDR3 protein is one row after TCRdb ran MiXCR on the 5' RACE reads. This table has around 50,000 distinct CDR3 sequences, around 12% appearing once. The CDR3 consists of 16 residues. The V and J ends lost 3 bases and 2 bases respectively, with 16 bases between them. CDR1 and CDR2 from the germline V gene are SGHNT and YYREEE (reference sequence). This record belongs to a study of T-cell memory formation after mild COVID-19. Background on the study: The study found TCR clusters largely donor specific. Study observations and caveats: Pre-infection memory already had some responding clones, implying cross-reactive memory joined. Balance between CD4 and CD8 was seen in clones contracting day 15 to 85, and a CD4+ lean was seen in later expanders.

This receptor was obtained from a man between 18 and 29 years old who had mild COVID-19 (a few samples of this study predate the infection). Cell type and time point are not known. V gene TRBV5-4 combines with J gene TRBJ2-3; D possibly corresponds to TRBD2 (6 bases). What was sequenced was PBMCs or a T cell subset sorted from them (not recorded which). CDR3 sequence (DNA): TGTGCCAGCAGCTCGGTCCTAGCGCTACCCACAGATACGCAGTATTTT. Protein sequence: CASSSVLALPTDTQYF.